These T cell receptor beta chains were read from a single sample in a study of blood T cells in healthy people across ages. TCRdb re-derived calls from the 5' RACE reads in MiXCR, one entry per CDR3 protein. The sample holds around 790,000 distinct CDR3 sequences, approximately 48% seen once. The sample taken for sequencing was blood. These receptors all stem from a man in his sixties in good health. CDR3s include the opening cysteine and the closing phenylalanine or tryptophan. A D gene is named only where the DNA matches it firmly. Clone size is shown for a subset of rows, as once, few, many or a class of expanded clone.

NA,few,TRBJ2-3,TRBV2,CASSEFWGDTQYF,TGTGCCAGCAGTGAATTTTGGGGGGATACGCAGTATTTT
NA,NA,TRBJ2-5,TRBV2,CASHPGLRETQYF,TGTGCCAGCCACCCGGGCTTGAGAGAGACCCAGTACTTC
TRBD2,few,TRBJ2-3,TRBV29-1,CSVRGTSGQANTQYF,TGCAGCGTGCGAGGGACTAGCGGACAAGCGAATACGCAGTATTTT
TRBD1,NA,TRBJ1-5,TRBV4-3,CASSQGTGGAPQHF,TGCGCCAGCAGCCAAGGGACAGGGGGCGCCCCCCAGCATTTT
NA,NA,TRBJ1-1,TRBV5-1,CASSSGLGAFF,TGCGCCAGCAGCTCGGGATTAGGAGCTTTCTTT
NA,few,TRBJ2-7,TRBV3-1,CASSQWDTYEQYF,TGTGCCAGCAGCCAGTGGGACACCTACGAGCAGTACTTC
NA,NA,TRBJ2-3,TRBV7-3,CASSLGGGQLTDTQYF,TGTGCCAGCAGCTTAGGGGGGGGACAGTTGACAGATACGCAGTATTTT
NA,NA,TRBJ1-6,TRBV7-9,CASSFDSSYSSPLHF,TGTGCCAGCAGCTTCGACAGCTCCTATAGTTCACCCCTCCACTTT
NA,few,TRBJ2-5,TRBV7-8,CASSSGRGQETQYF,TGTGCCAGCAGCTCAGGACGGGGCCAGGAGACCCAGTACTTC
TRBD2,few,TRBJ2-5,TRBV10-2,CASSGLAGGSEETQYF,TGCGCCAGCAGTGGACTAGCGGGGGGATCCGAAGAGACCCAGTACTTC
TRBD2,NA,TRBJ2-7,TRBV9,CASSVGTSGGVDEQYF,TGTGCCAGCAGCGTTGGGACTAGCGGGGGAGTGGACGAGCAGTACTTC
TRBD1,few,TRBJ2-1,TRBV20-1,CSARHQGQGPYNEQFF,TGCAGTGCTAGACACCAGGGACAGGGCCCCTACAATGAGCAGTTCTTC
NA,NA,TRBJ1-2,TRBV15,CATSRGQGRNYGYTF,TGTGCCACCAGCAGAGGCCAGGGAAGAAACTATGGCTACACCTTC
NA,NA,TRBJ2-7,TRBV6-1,CASSGLGNSYEQYF,TGTGCCAGCAGTGGGTTGGGCAACTCCTACGAGCAGTACTTC
NA,NA,TRBJ2-3,TRBV7-9,CASSLRPEDTQYF,TGTGCCAGCAGCTTACGCCCCGAAGATACGCAGTATTTT
NA,NA,TRBJ2-7,TRBV27,CASSFWGHEQYF,TGTGCCAGCAGTTTCTGGGGCCACGAGCAGTACTTC
NA,NA,TRBJ1-1,TRBV7-2,CASSSWAGFETEAFF,TGTGCCAGCAGCTCGTGGGCGGGGTTTGAGACTGAAGCTTTCTTT
TRBD2,few,TRBJ2-7,TRBV5-6,CASSLEAGVPYEQYF,TGTGCCAGCAGCTTGGAGGCGGGGGTACCCTACGAGCAGTACTTC